A few counts support the clone carrying this TCR beta chain. Its antigen is not known. The TCR beta CDR3 regions underwent amplification using RNA transcripts as the source. The HTBI set primed first-round TCR CDR3 RT-PCR. Each CDR3 protein gets one entry after TCRdb re-called the multiplex PCR reads with MiXCR. The data contain 300,000 to 450,000 distinct CDR3 sequences, 13% of them seen just once; the ten biggest clones take up roughly 20%. This sample was included in a study of T cells in Graves' hyperthyroidism and ophthalmopathy. Whole-study findings and limits: Blood also held most thyroid clonotypes expanded beyond 0.001. Prediction of ophthalmopathy progression came a median around 6.5 months pre-onset.

This CDR3 is built from 16 residues. Losses at the gene ends were 6 bases for V and 1 base for J; bases not matched to a gene: 8. Looked up from germline, CDR1 is SGHTA and CDR2 is FQGNSA. The TCR comes from a man younger than 45 with Graves' hyperthyroidism that later progressed to Graves' ophthalmopathy. The chain combines TRBV7-2 with TRBJ2-7; TRBD2 matches at 11 bases. Sequenced material: blood. The CDR3 region is CASSQWSSGGSYEQYF. The CDR3 region has the DNA TGTGCCAGCAGTCAATGGTCTAGCGGGGGGTCCTACGAGCAGTACTTC.